This T cell receptor (beta chain) emerged from a study of blood T cell repertoires in COVID-19. V lost 4 bases to trimming and J lost 0 bases, with 16 bases between them. The CDR3 extends over 17 amino acids. TCRdb's copy holds only in-frame clones and misses some; the assay was immunoSEQ multiplex PCR. Of roughly 430,000 clones listed, 88% were seen once; the top ten hold around 2%. The chain has TRBV23-1 and TRBJ1-5, with a tentative D call TRBD1 (6 bases). TRBV23-1 counts as an open reading frame of uncertain function. Specimen: PBMCs or T cells enriched from blood (not recorded which). This receptor was taken from a woman between 40 and 55 years old with acute COVID-19. CDR3 nucleotides: TGCGCCAGCAGTCCTCAGGGGCAGGGAGATAGCAATCAGCCCCAGCATTTT. This encodes CASSPQGQGDSNQPQHF.